This T cell receptor beta chain was sequenced for a study of shared clonotypes between healthy human individuals. The assay was immunoSEQ multiplex PCR, and TCRdb's table has in-frame clones only and misses some. There are roughly 2,000,000 clones in the sample; around 93% occur only once, and over 1.5% lies in the top ten. Naive CD8 cells comprised CD45RO-negative, CCR7-positively selected cells, excluding terminally differentiated effector memory CD45RA+ cells. The receptor comes from a young man in good health. Some clones in this sample may be carry-over from other donors' samples. Sequences were obtained from naive CD8+ T cells from PBMCs.

The CDR3 nucleotides are TGTGCCAGCAGCTGGGGGAGGCGGGAGCAGTTCTTC. It is translated as CASSWGRREQFF. The rearrangement joins TRBV11-2 to TRBJ2-1; TRBD2 is a possible D gene (6 bases). V gave up 4 bases and J gave up 10 bases, with 11 bases separating them. This CDR3 spans 12 amino acids. CDR1 is SGHAT, CDR2 FQNNGV, per germline. Looking up the rest from reference TRBV11-2 and TRBJ2-1 gives the full variable domain: EAGVAQSPRYKIIEKRQSVAFWCNPISGHATLYWYQQILGQGPKLLIQFQNNGVVDDSQLPKDRFSAERLKGVDSTLKIQPAKLEDSAVYLCASSWGRREQFFGPGTRLTVL.